Below are 12 T cell receptor beta chains sequenced from a single sample in a study of blood T cell repertoires in COVID-19. TCRdb's copy holds only in-frame clones and misses some; the assay was immunoSEQ multiplex PCR. The table has 230,000 or so clones, around 83% seen once. Sequenced input: peripheral blood. Receptors originate from a middle-aged woman who had recovered from COVID-19.

The rearrangement uses TRBV3-1 (or the pseudogene TRBV3-2) and TRBJ2-7; TRBD2 matches at 12 bases. The CDR3 consists of 14 residues. V was clipped by 6 bases and J by 6 bases; unmatched bases: 6. From germline, CDR1 is LGHDT and CDR2 YNNKEL (reference sequence). CDR3 in amino acids: CASRRTSGVGEQYF. The CDR3 bases are TGTGCCAGCAGGCGGACTAGCGGGGTGGGCGAGCAGTACTTC.

The chain employs TRBV19 and TRBJ2-3; D is perhaps TRBD2 (6 bases). Germline V gives CDR1 LNHDA, CDR2 SQIVND (reference sequence). Trimming removed 7 bases from V and 11 bases from J, with 37 bases in between. The CDR3 length is 19 residues. CDR3 loop: CASTPRTRGITTDTQRQYF. CDR3 nucleotides: TGTGCCAGTACTCCCCGCACCCGGGGGATCACCACAGATACGCAGAGGCAGTATTTT.

The chain uses TRBV2 and TRBJ2-7, with TRBD2 matching over 8 bases. Trimming took 1 base from V and 2 from J; bases not matched to a gene: 4. In germline, CDR1 is SNHLY, CDR2 FYNNEI. The CDR3 is 15 amino acids. The CDR3 spells CASSEVGSGAYEQYF. Here the CDR3 DNA reads TGTGCCAGCAGTGAAGTCGGTAGCGGGGCCTACGAGCAGTACTTC. Full variable domain (rest looked up from reference TRBV2 and TRBJ2-7): EPEVTQTPSHQVTQMGQEVILRCVPISNHLYFYWYRQILGQKVEFLVSFYNNEISEKSEIFDDQFSVERPDGSNFTLKIRSTKLEDSAMYFCASSEVGSGAYEQYFGPGTRLTVT.

The J gene is TRBJ2-7, the V gene TRBV6-2 or TRBV6-3; 7 nucleotides align to TRBD1. The trim removed 0 bases at V and 4 bases at J, leaving 9 bases unmatched. Germline CDR1 is MNHEY and CDR2 is SVGEGT. CDR3 length: 16 amino acids. This CDR3 reads CASSYSLKGQSYEQYF. CDR3 coding DNA: TGTGCCAGCAGTTACTCGTTAAAGGGACAGTCTTACGAGCAGTACTTC.

The V gene is TRBV11-2, the J gene TRBJ1-2; possibly TRBD1 for D (6 bases). Germline loops: CDR1 SGHAT, CDR2 FQNNGV. The CDR3 has 14 residues. Trimming cost V 4 bases and J 2 bases, with 11 bases left between them. The CDR3 sequence: CASSSRTANYGYTF. The CDR3 nucleotides are TGTGCCAGCAGCTCCCGGACAGCGAACTATGGCTACACCTTC.

This chain links TRBV5-1 with TRBJ2-2, with a tentative D call TRBD2 (6 bases). This CDR3 spans 12 amino acids. With 4 bases removed from V and 7 bases from J, the gap between germline ends came to 8 bases. The germline CDR1 and CDR2 sequences are SGHRS and YFSETQ. CDR3 residues: CASSTGDGELFF. CDR3 coding DNA: TGCGCCAGCAGCACGGGGGACGGGGAGCTGTTTTTT.

The chain couples TRBV5-5 to TRBJ2-5; maybe TRBD1 (6 bases). Germline-derived CDR1 and CDR2 are SGHKS and YYEKEE (reference sequence). The CDR3 contains 13 residues. V was shortened by 0 bases and J by 5 bases, with 8 bases between the two germline ends. CDR3 sequence reads: CASSLGDMETQYF. The CDR3 region has the DNA TGTGCCAGCAGCTTGGGGGACATGGAGACCCAGTACTTC.

J is TRBJ1-5 and V is TRBV19; 8 bases map to TRBD1. CDR1 is LNHDA, CDR2 SQIVND, per germline (reference sequence). This CDR3 comprises 16 residues. With 6 bases clipped from V and 2 bases from J, the junction kept 9 bases outside the gene matches. For the CDR3, the DNA is TGTGCCAGTAGGACAGGGGAGGGGCGAGGCAATCAGCCCCAGCATTTT. This encodes CASRTGEGRGNQPQHF.

This chain links TRBV3-1 (or the pseudogene TRBV3-2) with TRBJ2-1, with 7 bases fitting TRBD2. The CDR3 consists of 16 residues. CDR1 is LGHDT, CDR2 YNNKEL, per germline (reference sequence). Trimming at V came to 1 base and at J to 7 bases, leaving 10 bases not matched to a gene. This chain's CDR3 is CASSQVLVGGRNEQFF. The DNA of the CDR3 is TGTGCCAGCAGCCAAGTTCTTGTGGGGGGGAGGAATGAGCAGTTCTTC.

This clone has only a few counts. CDR3 region: CASSLQDRKNEQFF. For the CDR3, the DNA is TGTGCCAGCAGCCTCCAGGACAGGAAGAATGAGCAGTTCTTC. The chain employs TRBV7-9 and TRBJ2-1; 7 nucleotides line up with TRBD1. The CDR3 runs 14 residues. J was trimmed by 7 bases and V by 5 bases; bases with no gene match: 8. The germline V gene encodes CDR1 SEHNR and CDR2 FQNEAQ (reference sequence).

The CDR3 here is CASSVALAGGRTDTQYF. The CDR3 DNA reads TGTGCCAGCAGCGTAGCGCTAGCGGGGGGGCGAACAGATACGCAGTATTTT. The rearrangement joins TRBV9 to TRBJ2-3, with 12 bases identical to TRBD2. In germline, CDR1 is SGDLS, CDR2 YYNGEE. With V trimmed by 0 bases and J by 3 bases, 5 bases remained unmatched. The CDR3 sequence is 17 residues long.

The chain carries TRBV5-1 and TRBJ1-4; 7 nucleotides align to TRBD1. Germline trimming cut 4 bases from V and 0 bases from J; bases unmatched to any gene: 3. Germline V gene lookup returns CDR1 SGHRS and CDR2 YFSETQ. This CDR3 comprises 15 residues. The CDR3 here is CASSTGDTTNEKLFF. CDR3 DNA: TGCGCCAGCAGCACAGGGGATACAACTAATGAAAAACTGTTTTTT.